This T cell receptor (beta chain) was captured by sequencing in a study of cytomegalovirus exposure and HLA in healthy donors. About the research overall: Early release data held 80 million to 100 million unique TCRs from HLA-typed donors.

V lost 6 bases and J 2 bases, leaving 15 bases between the germline ends. The germline V gene encodes CDR1 MNHNS and CDR2 SASEGT. The CDR3 has 15 amino acids. The PCR made use of 60 Vbeta and 13 Jbeta primers. This table comes from immunoSEQ multiplex PCR, and its TCRdb copy is limited to in-frame clones, with some not included. The profile covers about 130,000 clones, with 79% appearing a single time and approximately 7% taken by the ten largest. The sample consisted of PBMCs. This chain uses TRBV6-1 with TRBJ2-3; possibly TRBD2 for D (6 bases). This TCR came from a man in his forties in good health and CMV-seropositive. CDR3 amino acids: CASSGLRGNTDTQYF. For the CDR3, the DNA is TGTGCCAGCAGCGGCCTCCGCGGGAACACAGATACGCAGTATTTT.